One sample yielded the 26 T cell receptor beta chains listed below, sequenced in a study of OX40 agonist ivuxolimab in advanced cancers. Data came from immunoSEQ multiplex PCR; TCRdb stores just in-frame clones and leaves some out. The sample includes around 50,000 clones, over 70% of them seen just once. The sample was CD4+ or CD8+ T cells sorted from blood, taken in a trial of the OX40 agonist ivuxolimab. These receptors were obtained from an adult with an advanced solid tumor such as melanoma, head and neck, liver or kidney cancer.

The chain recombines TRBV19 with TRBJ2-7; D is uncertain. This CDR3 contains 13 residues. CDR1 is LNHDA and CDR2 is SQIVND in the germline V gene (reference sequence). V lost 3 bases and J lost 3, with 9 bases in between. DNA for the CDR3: TGTGCCAGTAGTATGGTGGGCCGCTACGAGCAGTACTTC. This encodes CASSMVGRYEQYF.

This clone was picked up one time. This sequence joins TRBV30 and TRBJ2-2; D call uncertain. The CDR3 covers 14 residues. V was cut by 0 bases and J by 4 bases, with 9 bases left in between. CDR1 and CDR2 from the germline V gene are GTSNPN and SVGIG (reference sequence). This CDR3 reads CAWSVNPGTGELFF. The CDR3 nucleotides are TGTGCCTGGAGTGTGAACCCAGGCACCGGGGAGCTGTTTTTT.

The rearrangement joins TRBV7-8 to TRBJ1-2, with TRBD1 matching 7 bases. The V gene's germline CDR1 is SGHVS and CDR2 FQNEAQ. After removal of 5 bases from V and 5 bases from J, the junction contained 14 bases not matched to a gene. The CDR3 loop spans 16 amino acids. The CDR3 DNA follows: TGTGCCAGCAGCGCCTATCGGACAGGAGCGGAATATGGCTACACCTTC. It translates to CASSAYRTGAEYGYTF.

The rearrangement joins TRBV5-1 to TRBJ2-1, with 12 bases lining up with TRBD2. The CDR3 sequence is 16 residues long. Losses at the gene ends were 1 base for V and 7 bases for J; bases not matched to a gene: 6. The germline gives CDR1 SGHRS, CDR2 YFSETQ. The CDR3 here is CASSLPSGGAGNEQFF. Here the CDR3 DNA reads TGCGCCAGCAGCTTGCCTAGCGGGGGGGCCGGGAATGAGCAGTTCTTC.

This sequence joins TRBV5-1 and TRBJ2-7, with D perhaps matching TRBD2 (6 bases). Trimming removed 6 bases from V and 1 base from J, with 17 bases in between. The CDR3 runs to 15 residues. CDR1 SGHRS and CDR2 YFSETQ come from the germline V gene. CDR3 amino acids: CASTTWVGGSYEQYV. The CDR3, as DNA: TGCGCCAGCACCACCTGGGTGGGGGGTTCCTACGAGCAGTACGTC.

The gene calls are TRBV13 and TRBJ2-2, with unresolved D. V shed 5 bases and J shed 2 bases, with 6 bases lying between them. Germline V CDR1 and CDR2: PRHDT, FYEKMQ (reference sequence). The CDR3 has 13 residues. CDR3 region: CASSPSNTGELFF. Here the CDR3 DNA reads TGTGCCAGCAGCCCTAGTAACACCGGGGAGCTGTTTTTT. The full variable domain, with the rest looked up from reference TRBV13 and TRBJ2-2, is AAGVIQSPRHLIKEKRETATLKCYPIPRHDTVYWYQQGPGQDPQFLISFYEKMQSDKGSIPDRFSAQQFSDYHSELNMSSLELGDSALYFCASSPSNTGELFFGEGSRLTVL.

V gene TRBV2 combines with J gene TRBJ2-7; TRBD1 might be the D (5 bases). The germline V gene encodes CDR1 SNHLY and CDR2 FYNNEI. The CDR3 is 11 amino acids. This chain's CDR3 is CVQGTSYEQYV. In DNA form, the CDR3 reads TGTGTCCAGGGCACCTCCTACGAGCAGTACGTC.

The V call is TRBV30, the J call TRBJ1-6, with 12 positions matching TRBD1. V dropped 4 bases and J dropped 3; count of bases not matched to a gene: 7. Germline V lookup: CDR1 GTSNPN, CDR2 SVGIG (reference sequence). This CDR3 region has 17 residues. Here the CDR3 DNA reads TGTGCCTGGAACTCCGGGACAGGGGGCTTCTATAATTCACCCCTCCACTTT. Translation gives CAWNSGTGGFYNSPLHF. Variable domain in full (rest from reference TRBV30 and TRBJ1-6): SQTIHQWPATLVQPVGSPLSLECTVEGTSNPNLYWYRQAAGRGLQLLFYSVGIGQISSEVPQNLSASRPQDRQFILSSKKLLLSDSGFYLCAWNSGTGGFYNSPLHFGNGTRLTVT.

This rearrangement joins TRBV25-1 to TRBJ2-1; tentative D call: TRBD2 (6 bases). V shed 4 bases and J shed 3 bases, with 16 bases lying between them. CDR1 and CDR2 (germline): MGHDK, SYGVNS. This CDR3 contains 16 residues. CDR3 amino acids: CASSAGGTEVYNEQFF. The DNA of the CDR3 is TGTGCCAGCAGTGCGGGCGGGACTGAAGTCTACAATGAGCAGTTCTTC. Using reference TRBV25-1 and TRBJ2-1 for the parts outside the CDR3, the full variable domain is EADIYQTPRYLVIGTGKKITLECSQTMGHDKMYWYQQDPGMELHLIHYSYGVNSTEKGDLSSESTVSRIRTEHFPLTLESARPSHTSQYLCASSAGGTEVYNEQFFGPGTRLTVL.

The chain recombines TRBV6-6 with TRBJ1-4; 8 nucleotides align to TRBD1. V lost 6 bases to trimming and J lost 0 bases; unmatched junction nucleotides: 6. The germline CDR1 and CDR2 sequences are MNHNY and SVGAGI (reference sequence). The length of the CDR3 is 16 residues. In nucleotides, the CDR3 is TGTGCCAGCAGAAAGGGACAGGCTGCAACTAATGAAAAACTGTTTTTT. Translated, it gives CASRKGQAATNEKLFF.

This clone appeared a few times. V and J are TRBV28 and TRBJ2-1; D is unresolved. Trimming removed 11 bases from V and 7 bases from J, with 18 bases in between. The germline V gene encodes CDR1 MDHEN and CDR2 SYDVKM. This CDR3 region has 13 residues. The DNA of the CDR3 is TGTGCCCACCAAGGGTGGCGACGGAATGAGCAGTTCTTC. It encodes CAHQGWRRNEQFF.

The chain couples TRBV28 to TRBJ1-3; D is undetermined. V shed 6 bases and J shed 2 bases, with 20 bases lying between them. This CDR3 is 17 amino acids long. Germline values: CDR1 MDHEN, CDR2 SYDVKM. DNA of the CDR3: TGTGCCAGCAGACCCTCTCTGGGAACACTCACTGGAAACACCATATATTTT. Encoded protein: CASRPSLGTLTGNTIYF. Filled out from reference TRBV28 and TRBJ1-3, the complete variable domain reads DVKVTQSSRYLVKRTGEKVFLECVQDMDHENMFWYRQDPGLGLRLIYFSYDVKMKEKGDIPEGYSVSREKKERFSLILESASTNQTSMYLCASRPSLGTLTGNTIYFGEGSWLTVV.

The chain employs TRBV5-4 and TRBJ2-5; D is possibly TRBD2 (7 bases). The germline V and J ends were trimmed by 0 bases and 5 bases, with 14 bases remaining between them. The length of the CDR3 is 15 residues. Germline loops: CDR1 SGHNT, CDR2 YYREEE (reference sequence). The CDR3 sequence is CASSLGGGRVETQYF. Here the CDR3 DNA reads TGTGCCAGCAGCTTGGGCGGGGGCAGGGTTGAGACCCAGTACTTC.

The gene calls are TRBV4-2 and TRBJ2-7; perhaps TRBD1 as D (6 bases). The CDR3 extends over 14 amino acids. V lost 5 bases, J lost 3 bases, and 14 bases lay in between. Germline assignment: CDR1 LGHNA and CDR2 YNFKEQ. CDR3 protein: CASSLGDNNYEQYF. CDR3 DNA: TGTGCCAGCAGCTTGGGGGACAATAACTACGAGCAGTACTTC.

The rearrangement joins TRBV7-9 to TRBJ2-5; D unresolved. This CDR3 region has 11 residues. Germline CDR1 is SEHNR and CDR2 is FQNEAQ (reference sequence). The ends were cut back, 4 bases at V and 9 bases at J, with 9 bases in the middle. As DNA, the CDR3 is TGTGCCAGCAGCTCCGGTCCGGCCCAGTACTTC. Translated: CASSSGPAQYF.

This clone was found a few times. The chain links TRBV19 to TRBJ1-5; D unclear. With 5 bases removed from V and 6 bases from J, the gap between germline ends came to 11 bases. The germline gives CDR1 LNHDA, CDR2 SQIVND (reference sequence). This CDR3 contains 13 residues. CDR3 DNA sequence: TGTGCCAGTAGTGACCGACTCGGTCAGCCCCAGCATTTT. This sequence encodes CASSDRLGQPQHF.

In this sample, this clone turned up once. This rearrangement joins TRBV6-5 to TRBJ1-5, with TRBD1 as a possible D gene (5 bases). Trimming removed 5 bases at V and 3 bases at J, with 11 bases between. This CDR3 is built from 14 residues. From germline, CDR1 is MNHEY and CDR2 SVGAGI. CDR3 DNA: TGTGCCAGCAGTGATCCAGGGAACAATCAGCCCCAGCATTTT. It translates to CASSDPGNNQPQHF.

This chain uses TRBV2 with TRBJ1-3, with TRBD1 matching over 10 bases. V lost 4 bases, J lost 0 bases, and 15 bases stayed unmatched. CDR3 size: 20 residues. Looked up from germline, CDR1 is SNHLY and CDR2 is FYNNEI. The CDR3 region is CASSGFGTGAVKISGNTIYF. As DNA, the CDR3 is TGTGCCAGCAGTGGCTTCGGGACAGGGGCGGTGAAAATCTCTGGAAACACCATATATTTT. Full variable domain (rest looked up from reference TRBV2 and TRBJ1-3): EPEVTQTPSHQVTQMGQEVILRCVPISNHLYFYWYRQILGQKVEFLVSFYNNEISEKSEIFDDQFSVERPDGSNFTLKIRSTKLEDSAMYFCASSGFGTGAVKISGNTIYFGEGSWLTVV.

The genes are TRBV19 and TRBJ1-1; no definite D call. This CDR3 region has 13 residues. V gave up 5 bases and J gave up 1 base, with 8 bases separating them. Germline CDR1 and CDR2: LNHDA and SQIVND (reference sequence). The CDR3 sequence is CASSFSQNTEAFF. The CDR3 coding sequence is TGTGCCAGTAGTTTTTCGCAGAACACTGAAGCTTTCTTT.

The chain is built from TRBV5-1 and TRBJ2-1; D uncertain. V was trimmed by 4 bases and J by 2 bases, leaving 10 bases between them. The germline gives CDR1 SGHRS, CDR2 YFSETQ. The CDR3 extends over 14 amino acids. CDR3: CASSPAYPYNEQFF. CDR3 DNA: TGCGCCAGCAGCCCAGCGTATCCCTACAATGAGCAGTTCTTC.

The CDR3 bases are TGCAGCGTTACGGGACAGGGAGGAAACACCATATATTTT. This encodes CSVTGQGGNTIYF. The chain links TRBV29-1 to TRBJ1-3; 9 nucleotides match TRBD1. The germline V gene encodes CDR1 SQVTM and CDR2 ANQGSEA. The CDR3 totals 13 residues. The V and J ends lost 5 bases and 4 bases, in that order; junction bases with no gene match: 3.

CDR3 nucleotides: TGTGCCAGCAGCCTAACGGTTGGGGAGCAGTACGTC. Protein sequence: CASSLTVGEQYV. The genes are TRBV28 and TRBJ2-7; no definite D call. Germline assignment: CDR1 MDHEN and CDR2 SYDVKM. CDR3 length: 12 amino acids. Between the trimmed V and J ends, which lost 6 bases and 7 bases, there was a span of 13 bases.

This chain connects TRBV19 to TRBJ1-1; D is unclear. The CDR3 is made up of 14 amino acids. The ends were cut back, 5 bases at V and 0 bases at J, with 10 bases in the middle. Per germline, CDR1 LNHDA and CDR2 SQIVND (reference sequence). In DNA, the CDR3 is TGTGCCAGTAGTCCGATAGGATTGAACACTGAAGCTTTCTTT. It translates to CASSPIGLNTEAFF.

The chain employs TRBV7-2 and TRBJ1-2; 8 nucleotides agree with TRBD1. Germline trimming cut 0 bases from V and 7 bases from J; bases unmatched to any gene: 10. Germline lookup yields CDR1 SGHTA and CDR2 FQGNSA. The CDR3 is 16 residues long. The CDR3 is CASSLARQGAASGYTF. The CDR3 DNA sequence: TGTGCCAGCAGCTTAGCTCGGCAGGGGGCGGCTAGTGGCTACACCTTC.

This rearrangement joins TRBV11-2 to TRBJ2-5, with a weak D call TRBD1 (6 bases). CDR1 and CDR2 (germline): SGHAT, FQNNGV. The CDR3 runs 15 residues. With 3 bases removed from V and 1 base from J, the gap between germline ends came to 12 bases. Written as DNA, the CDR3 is TGTGCCAGCAGCTTCGGACAGACTGCCCAAGAGACCCAGTACTTC. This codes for CASSFGQTAQETQYF.

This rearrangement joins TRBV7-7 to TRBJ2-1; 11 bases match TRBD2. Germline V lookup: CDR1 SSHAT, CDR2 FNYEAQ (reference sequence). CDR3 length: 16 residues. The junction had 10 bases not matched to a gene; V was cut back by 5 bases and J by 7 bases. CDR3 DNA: TGTGCCAGCAGCCCCACGTGGGGGACTAGCGGTAATGAGCAGTTCTTC. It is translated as CASSPTWGTSGNEQFF. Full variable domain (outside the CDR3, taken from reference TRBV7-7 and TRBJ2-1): GAGVSQSPRYKVTKRGQDVTLRCDPISSHATLYWYQQALGQGPEFLTYFNYEAQPDKSGLPSDRFSAERPEGSISTLTIQRTEQRDSAMYRCASSPTWGTSGNEQFFGPGTRLTVL.